The 2 T cell receptor beta chains in this list originate from one sample, sequenced in a study of T-cell reconstitution after alpha-beta-depleted transplantation in children. Unique molecular identifiers were incorporated during preparation of the TCRbeta library. Each CDR3 protein is one row after TCRdb ran MiXCR on the PCR reads. The data contain around 400,000 distinct CDR3 sequences, roughly 21% of them singletons. The starting material was PBMCs from the stem cell graft donor, obtained from the stem cell graft. These receptors originate from a human donor who donated a stem cell graft to a child with acute myeloid leukemia.

This chain uses TRBV6-2 or TRBV6-3 with TRBJ2-1; 7 bases map to TRBD2. Trimming took 1 base from V and 9 from J; bases not matched to a gene: 3. The CDR3 extends over 13 amino acids. CDR1 is MNHEY, CDR2 SVGEGT, per germline. DNA of the CDR3: TGTGCCAGCAGTTACTTGCGGGAGACTGAGCAGTTCTTC. Translated: CASSYLRETEQFF.

The chain is built from TRBV20-1 and TRBJ2-7; 7 nucleotides match TRBD2. CDR3 length equals 13 residues. The germline gives CDR1 DFQATT, CDR2 SNEGSKA (reference sequence). After removal of 7 bases from V and 0 bases from J, the junction contained 6 bases not matched to a gene. CDR3 nucleotide sequence: TGCAGTGTTCTGGGCGGGGGCTCCTACGAGCAGTACTTC. It translates to CSVLGGGSYEQYF.